The 26 T cell receptor beta chains presented below share a single source sample, sequenced in a study of blood T cell repertoires in COVID-19. Assay: immunoSEQ multiplex PCR; the TCRdb copy retains only in-frame clones and omits some. The sample contains under 45,000 clones, roughly 80% of which appear only once. Sequenced sample: peripheral blood. The receptors come from a human donor with acute or convalescent COVID-19. The donor label of this sample is uncertain.

The chain links TRBV11-2 to TRBJ1-4; 9 bases line up with TRBD1. Germline CDR1 SGHAT, CDR2 FQNNGV. V trimming: 5 bases; J trimming: 5 bases; junction bases outside the gene matches: 3. CDR3 length: 14 amino acids. The CDR3 is CASSPGTGNEKLFF. The CDR3 DNA reads as TGTGCCAGCAGCCCCGGGACAGGGAATGAAAAACTGTTTTTT.

The chain links TRBV7-8 to TRBJ2-3; D is possibly TRBD1 (5 bases). Per germline, CDR1 SGHVS and CDR2 FQNEAQ. V was pared by 1 base and J by 2 bases, with 10 bases between. This CDR3 has 15 amino acids. The CDR3 nucleotides are TGTGCCAGCAGCTTAGGACAGCCTAACACAGATACGCAGTATTTT. This sequence encodes CASSLGQPNTDTQYF.

The J gene is TRBJ2-2, the V gene TRBV15, with 9 positions matching TRBD1. Germline loops: CDR1 LNHNV, CDR2 YYDKDF (reference sequence). V was pared by 5 bases and J by 0 bases, with 16 bases of the junction left unmatched. The CDR3 loop spans 20 amino acids. The CDR3 DNA follows: TGTGCCACCAGCGGAATGGACAGGGGACATACTATTTCGAACACCGGGGAGCTGTTTTTT. Translation gives CATSGMDRGHTISNTGELFF.

The chain links TRBV19 to TRBJ2-4; 8 nucleotides align to TRBD1. CDR1 is LNHDA and CDR2 is SQIVND in the germline V gene (reference sequence). This CDR3 comprises 16 residues. Trimming at V came to 3 bases and at J to 3 bases, leaving 7 bases not matched to a gene. CDR3 loop: CASSIPPGTGKNIQYF. CDR3 nucleotides: TGTGCCAGTAGTATCCCCCCCGGGACAGGCAAAAACATTCAGTACTTC.

The rearrangement links TRBV7-9 to TRBJ2-2; tentative D call: TRBD1 (6 bases). The CDR3 is 16 amino acids. The V gene lost 5 bases and the J gene lost 1 base, with 14 bases spanning the gap. Germline CDR1 SEHNR, CDR2 FQNEAQ (reference sequence). CDR3 loop: CASSRRAGVNTGELFF. CDR3 DNA sequence: TGTGCCAGCAGCCGACGGGCAGGGGTGAACACCGGGGAGCTGTTTTTT.

This clone appeared a few times. The genes are TRBV5-1 and TRBJ1-3; 7 bases line up with TRBD1. The CDR3 consists of 15 residues. Trimming removed 4 bases from V and 7 bases from J; junction bases left unmatched: 11. The germline V gene encodes CDR1 SGHRS and CDR2 YFSETQ. The CDR3 DNA follows: TGCGCCAGCAGCGTGACAGGGAGGTCGGAGAACACCATATATTTT. Translated: CASSVTGRSENTIYF.

The genes are TRBV11-3 and TRBJ2-3; a weak D match, TRBD2 (5 bases). In germline, CDR1 is SGHNT, CDR2 YENEEA. This CDR3 region has 15 residues. V gave up 4 bases and J gave up 2 bases, with 13 bases separating them. CDR3 sequence: CASSSRPTNTDTQYF. CDR3 DNA: TGTGCCAGCAGCTCACGACCGACTAACACAGATACGCAGTATTTT.

The rearrangement joins TRBV6-5 to TRBJ2-3; 10 bases line up with TRBD2. The V and J ends lost 4 bases and 3 bases, in that order; junction bases with no gene match: 4. This CDR3 contains 15 residues. Germline CDR1 and CDR2: MNHEY and SVGAGI. The CDR3 sequence: CASSLGLAKTDTQYF. CDR3 coding DNA: TGTGCCAGCAGTTTGGGACTAGCGAAAACAGATACGCAGTATTTT.

V is TRBV5-5 and J is TRBJ2-2; D might be TRBD1 (5 bases). This CDR3 comprises 16 residues. Germline CDR1 SGHKS, CDR2 YYEKEE (reference sequence). V lost 1 base and J 7 bases, leaving 17 bases between the germline ends. In nucleotides, the CDR3 is TGTGCCAGCAGCTTGTTGACAGACCAGACGATCGGGGAGCTGTTTTTT. It encodes CASSLLTDQTIGELFF.

The J gene is TRBJ1-4, the V gene TRBV5-1; the match to TRBD1 covers 10 bases. The CDR3 has 16 residues. Germline lookup yields CDR1 SGHRS and CDR2 YFSETQ. V was pared by 5 bases and J by 4 bases, with 8 bases of the junction left unmatched. Written as DNA, the CDR3 is TGCGCCAGCAGAAAAGACAGGGGGCAAGTTAATGAAAAACTGTTTTTT. Its translation is CASRKDRGQVNEKLFF.

In DNA, the CDR3 is TGTGCCAGCGGCTGGACTAGAGAGGCCTACGAGCAGTACTTC. It is translated as CASGWTREAYEQYF. The chain combines TRBV7-2 with TRBJ2-7, with 7 bases that match TRBD2. J lost 2 bases, V lost 8 bases, and 9 bases had no gene match. CDR1 SGHTA and CDR2 FQGNSA come from the germline V gene. This CDR3 spans 14 amino acids.

This clone was seen once. The rearrangement links TRBV9 to TRBJ2-1, with 9 bases matching TRBD1. This CDR3 spans 15 amino acids. With V trimmed by 0 bases and J by 2 bases, 0 bases remained unmatched. Germline assignment: CDR1 SGDLS and CDR2 YYNGEE. CDR3 nucleotide sequence: TGTGCCAGCAGCGTAGGGACAGGGGCCTACAATGAGCAGTTCTTC. It yields the protein CASSVGTGAYNEQFF.

CDR3 protein: CASSYSTGTGKDGYTF. The CDR3 nucleotides are TGTGCCAGCAGTTACTCGACGGGGACAGGGAAGGACGGCTACACCTTC. The V gene is TRBV6-5, the J gene TRBJ1-2; 9 bases are a match to TRBD1. Germline CDR1 MNHEY, CDR2 SVGAGI. The J segment lost 8 bases and the V segment lost 0 bases, leaving 10 bases of the junction unmatched. This CDR3 has 16 amino acids.

In its sample, this clone was seen a few times. This chain links TRBV6-5 with TRBJ1-1, with 8 bases matching TRBD1. CDR1 and CDR2 (germline): MNHEY, SVGAGI. The CDR3 spans 15 residues. J lost 4 bases, V lost 6 bases, and 10 bases had no gene match. CDR3 nucleotide sequence: TGTGCCAGCAGGGACAGGACAGGGATTGGCACTGAAGCTTTCTTT. Translated, it gives CASRDRTGIGTEAFF.

This clone was seen a few times. CDR3 protein: CASSLAVGQGSSPLHF. In nucleotides, the CDR3 is TGCGCCAGCAGCTTGGCCGTCGGACAGGGAAGTTCACCCCTCCACTTT. This chain uses TRBV5-1 with TRBJ1-6, with 8 bases that match TRBD1. The V gene end was trimmed by 0 bases and the J gene end by 9 bases; junction bases not matched to a gene: 8. The CDR3 has 16 amino acids. The germline V gene encodes CDR1 SGHRS and CDR2 YFSETQ.

The V call is TRBV6-5, the J call TRBJ1-1; 8 bases are shared with TRBD1. The CDR3 consists of 14 residues. Germline V gives CDR1 MNHEY, CDR2 SVGAGI. V shed 6 bases, J shed 5 bases, and the junction held 8 bases outside the gene matches. The CDR3 is CASSGQGLLTEAFF. The CDR3 DNA reads TGTGCCAGCAGCGGACAGGGATTGTTGACTGAAGCTTTCTTT.

This chain joins TRBV14 and TRBJ2-2, with D possibly matching TRBD1 (6 bases). V shed 3 bases and J shed 6 bases, with 11 bases lying between them. This CDR3 is built from 14 residues. The V gene's germline CDR1 is SGHDN and CDR2 FVKESK. CDR3 in amino acids: CASSQGAGSGELFF. CDR3 nucleotide sequence: TGTGCCAGCAGCCAGGGGGCCGGGTCCGGGGAGCTGTTTTTT.

The chain links TRBV28 to TRBJ2-2; maybe TRBD2 (5 bases). The CDR3 covers 14 residues. With 9 bases removed from V and 1 base from J, the gap between germline ends came to 12 bases. Germline V gene lookup returns CDR1 MDHEN and CDR2 SYDVKM. CDR3 residues: CASRRGMNTGELFF. The CDR3 bases are TGTGCCAGTCGGCGAGGGATGAACACCGGGGAGCTGTTTTTT.

This sequence joins TRBV5-1 and TRBJ2-3; D gene unclear. The V and J ends lost 0 bases and 0 bases respectively, with 5 bases between them. CDR1 and CDR2 from the germline V gene are SGHRS and YFSETQ. The CDR3 is made up of 14 amino acids. DNA for the CDR3: TGCGCCAGCAGCTTGGGGGCTAGCACAGATACGCAGTATTTT. It is translated as CASSLGASTDTQYF.

The chain uses TRBV9 and TRBJ1-4, with 7 positions matching TRBD1. V gave up 4 bases and J gave up 7 bases; unmatched junction bases: 10. CDR3 length equals 15 residues. Germline V lookup: CDR1 SGDLS, CDR2 YYNGEE. CDR3 bases: TGTGCCAGCAGCCCCCAGGGGGGCTTTCGTGAAAAACTGTTTTTT. Translating gives CASSPQGGFREKLFF.

The V and J genes are TRBV11-2 and TRBJ2-2, with 10 bases that match TRBD1. V dropped 2 bases and J dropped 7; count of bases not matched to a gene: 10. CDR3 length equals 17 residues. Germline V gene sequence: CDR1 SGHAT, CDR2 FQNNGV. The CDR3 region has the DNA TGTGCCAGCAGCTTAAGGAGAGGGACAGGGGTTATCGGGGAGCTGTTTTTT. It is translated as CASSLRRGTGVIGELFF.

This chain connects TRBV30 to TRBJ2-7; 10 nucleotides match TRBD1. This CDR3 has 14 amino acids. V shed 5 bases, J shed 3 bases, and the junction held 7 bases outside the gene matches. CDR1 GTSNPN and CDR2 SVGIG come from the germline V gene (reference sequence). CDR3 coding DNA: TGTGCCTGGGGCCCCGGGACAGGGGACTACGAGCAGTACTTC. Its protein is CAWGPGTGDYEQYF. Using reference TRBV30 and TRBJ2-7 for the parts outside the CDR3, the full variable domain is SQTIHQWPATLVQPVGSPLSLECTVEGTSNPNLYWYRQAAGRGLQLLFYSVGIGQISSEVPQNLSASRPQDRQFILSSKKLLLSDSGFYLCAWGPGTGDYEQYFGPGTRLTVT.

The chain couples TRBV5-5 to TRBJ2-5; 8 bases align to TRBD1. V lost 0 bases, J lost 6 bases, and 7 bases stayed unmatched. CDR1 is SGHKS and CDR2 is YYEKEE in the germline V gene (reference sequence). The CDR3 is made up of 15 amino acids. The CDR3 here is CASSLVSGGAKTQYF. Written as DNA, the CDR3 is TGTGCCAGCAGCTTGGTGTCAGGGGGCGCGAAGACCCAGTACTTC.

The rearrangement uses TRBV11-2 and TRBJ2-5; 12 bases align to TRBD2. CDR1 SGHAT and CDR2 FQNNGV come from the germline V gene. Trimming at V came to 8 bases and at J to 2 bases, leaving 6 bases not matched to a gene. The CDR3 length is 15 residues. The CDR3 region is CASSGTSGLQETQYF. CDR3 in DNA: TGTGCCAGCTCCGGGACTAGCGGGTTACAAGAGACCCAGTACTTC.

This chain joins TRBV10-3 and TRBJ1-2; 8 bases agree with TRBD1. The germline V gene encodes CDR1 ENHRY and CDR2 SYGVKD. The J segment lost 8 bases and the V segment lost 5 bases, leaving 7 bases of the junction unmatched. The CDR3 has 13 amino acids. The CDR3 nucleotides are TGTGCCATCAGTCAACAACAGGGGGACGGCTACACCTTC. Translated, it gives CAISQQQGDGYTF.

The chain joins TRBV7-2 to TRBJ2-5, with D possibly matching TRBD1 (6 bases). The V gene's germline CDR1 is SGHTA and CDR2 FQGNSA. The CDR3 is 14 amino acids. Trimming pared 3 bases from V and 0 bases from J, leaving 8 bases between. Here the CDR3 reads CASSFQGNQETQYF. For the CDR3, the DNA is TGTGCCAGCAGCTTTCAGGGGAACCAAGAGACCCAGTACTTC.